This T cell receptor beta chain was observed in a study of Graves' ophthalmopathy and Graves' hyperthyroidism. The count of this clonotype is one. What it binds is unknown. This may be a read error: a much more frequent sequence differs by one nucleotide. Points from the study as a whole: Most thyroid clonotypes expanded beyond 0.001 frequency were also found in blood.

The CDR3 spans 13 residues. Per germline, CDR1 SQVTM and CDR2 ANQGSEA. The sequenced template was RNA, covering the TCR beta CDR3 region. HTBI primers served in a first-round RT-PCR, which a second-round multiplex PCR followed. TCRdb passed the multiplex PCR reads through MiXCR, listing each CDR3 protein once. The profile shows 450,000 to 600,000 distinct CDR3 sequences, 39% of them singletons. Certain patients, namely those with other autoimmune diseases, uncontrolled infections, pregnancy or lactation, were excluded. This receptor was taken from an adult man with Graves' hyperthyroidism. The chain combines TRBV29-1 with TRBJ1-4, with D perhaps TRBD1 (6 bases). The source material was peripheral blood or thyroid tissue (not recorded which). The CDR3 spells CSVGAGVNGKLFF. CDR3 bases: TGCAGCGTTGGGGCAGGGGTTAATGGAAAACTGTTTTTT.